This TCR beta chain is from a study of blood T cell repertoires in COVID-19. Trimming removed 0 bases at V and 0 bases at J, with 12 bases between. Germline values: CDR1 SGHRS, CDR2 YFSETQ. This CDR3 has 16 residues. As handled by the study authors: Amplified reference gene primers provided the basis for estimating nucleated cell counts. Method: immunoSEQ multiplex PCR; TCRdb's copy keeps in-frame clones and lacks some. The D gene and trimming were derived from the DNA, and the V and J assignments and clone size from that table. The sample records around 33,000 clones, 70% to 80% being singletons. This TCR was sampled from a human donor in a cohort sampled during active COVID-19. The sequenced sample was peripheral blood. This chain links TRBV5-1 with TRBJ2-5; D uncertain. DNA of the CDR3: TGCGCCAGCAGCTTGGAGGCAGGCCGGTACCAAGAGACCCAGTACTTC. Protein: CASSLEAGRYQETQYF.